The clone carrying this T cell receptor beta chain appeared many times. CDR3 length: 14 residues. Per the germline V gene, CDR1 is MDHEN and CDR2 is SYDVKM. With 1 base removed from V and 2 bases from J, the gap between germline ends came to 8 bases. With 10-nucleotide random UMIs included, cDNA was synthesized by 5'RACE. From the 5' RACE reads, TCRdb called clonotypes with MiXCR, one entry per CDR3 protein. The data show 40,000 to 45,000 distinct CDR3 sequences, 6% to 7% seen once. These data come from a study of neurological immune-mediated disorders. Specimen: CD4+ T cells from blood. The TCR sequence derives from a woman in her thirties or forties in good health. The chain employs TRBV28 and TRBJ1-2, with D maybe TRBD1 (5 bases). DNA for the CDR3: TGTGCCAGCAGTTTATATGCAGGGAACTATGGCTACACCTTC. Translated, it gives CASSLYAGNYGYTF.